The clone carrying this T cell receptor beta chain appeared many times. The source of the sample is a study of T cells in Graves' hyperthyroidism and ophthalmopathy. Study summary: Peripheral blood was collected at initial diagnosis, before any treatment.

What was amplified from RNA transcripts were TCR beta CDR3 regions. Researchers ran a first-round RT-PCR on the TCR CDR3 using the HTBI primer set. TCRdb ran MiXCR on the multiplex PCR reads and lists one entry per CDR3 protein. The sample records approximately 360,000 distinct CDR3 sequences, approximately 14% being singletons. Trimming removed 4 bases from V and 10 bases from J, with 12 bases in between. In germline, CDR1 is SEHNR, CDR2 FQNEAQ (reference sequence). The CDR3 sequence is 12 residues long. PBMCs were derived from about 10 ml fresh peripheral blood. The sequenced material came from blood. The rearrangement joins TRBV7-9 to TRBJ2-3, with D uncertain. This clonotype was obtained from a woman aged 18-35 years with Graves' hyperthyroidism that later progressed to Graves' ophthalmopathy. The chain's CDR3 is CASSWPGRPQYF. The DNA for the CDR3 is TGTGCCAGCAGCTGGCCCGGACGTCCGCAGTATTTT.